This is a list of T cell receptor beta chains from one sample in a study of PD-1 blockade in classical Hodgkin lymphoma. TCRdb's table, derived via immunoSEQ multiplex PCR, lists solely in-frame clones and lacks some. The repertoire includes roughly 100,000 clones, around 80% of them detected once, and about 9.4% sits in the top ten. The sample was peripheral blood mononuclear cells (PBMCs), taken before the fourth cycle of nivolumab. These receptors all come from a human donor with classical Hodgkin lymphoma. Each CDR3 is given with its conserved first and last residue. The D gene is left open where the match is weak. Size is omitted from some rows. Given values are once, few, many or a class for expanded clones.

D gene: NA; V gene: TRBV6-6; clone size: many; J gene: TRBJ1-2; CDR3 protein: CASSYTQGPLGGYTF; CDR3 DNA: TGTGCCAGCAGTTACACCCAAGGACCCCTGGGTGGCTACACCTTC
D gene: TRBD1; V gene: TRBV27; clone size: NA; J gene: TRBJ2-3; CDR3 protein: CASRDRRDSWGTDTQYF; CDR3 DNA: TGTGCCAGCAGGGACCGAAGGGACAGTTGGGGCACAGATACGCAGTATTTT
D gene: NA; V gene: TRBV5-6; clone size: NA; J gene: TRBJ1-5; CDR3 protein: CASSVQGADYQPQHF; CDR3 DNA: TGTGCCAGCAGCGTACAGGGAGCTGATTACCAGCCCCAGCATTTT
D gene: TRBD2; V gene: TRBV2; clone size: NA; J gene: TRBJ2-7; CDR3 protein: CASRKTSGGDEQYF; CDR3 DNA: TGTGCCAGCAGAAAGACTAGCGGGGGGGACGAGCAGTACTTC
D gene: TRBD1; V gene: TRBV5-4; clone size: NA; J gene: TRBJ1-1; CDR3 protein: CASSRDRESHTEAFF; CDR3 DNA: TGTGCCAGCAGCCGGGACAGGGAGTCCCACACTGAAGCTTTCTTT
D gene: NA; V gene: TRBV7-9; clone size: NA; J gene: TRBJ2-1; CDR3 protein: CASSLIGGEQFF; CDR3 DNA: TGTGCCAGCAGCTTAATCGGTGGAGAGCAGTTCTTC
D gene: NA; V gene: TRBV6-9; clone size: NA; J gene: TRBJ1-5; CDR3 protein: CASRYQPQHF; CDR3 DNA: TGTGCCAGCAGATATCAGCCCCAGCATTTT
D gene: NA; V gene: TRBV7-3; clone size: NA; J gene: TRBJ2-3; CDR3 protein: CASSLGRTRPDTQYF; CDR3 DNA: TGTGCCAGCAGCTTAGGGCGGACAAGACCAGATACGCAGTATTTT
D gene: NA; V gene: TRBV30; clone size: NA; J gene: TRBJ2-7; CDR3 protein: CAWGKQGPYEQYF; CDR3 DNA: TGTGCCTGGGGAAAACAGGGCCCCTACGAGCAGTACTTC
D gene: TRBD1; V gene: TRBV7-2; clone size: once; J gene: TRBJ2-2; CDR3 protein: CASSAIGGQANTGELFF; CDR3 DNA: TGTGCCAGCAGCGCAATCGGGGGACAGGCGAACACCGGGGAGCTGTTTTTT
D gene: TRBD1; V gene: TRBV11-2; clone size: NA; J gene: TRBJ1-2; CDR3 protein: CASRPGGKKNGYTF; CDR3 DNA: TGTGCCAGCAGACCAGGGGGAAAGAAGAATGGCTACACCTTC
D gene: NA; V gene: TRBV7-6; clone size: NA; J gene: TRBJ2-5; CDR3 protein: CASSLAGTQETQYF; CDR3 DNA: TGTGCCAGCAGCTTAGCCGGGACCCAAGAGACCCAGTACTTC
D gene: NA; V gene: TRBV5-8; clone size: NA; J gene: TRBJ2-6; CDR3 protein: CASSSRVYSGANVLTF; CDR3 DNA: TGTGCCAGCAGCAGCAGGGTCTACTCTGGGGCCAACGTCCTGACTTTC
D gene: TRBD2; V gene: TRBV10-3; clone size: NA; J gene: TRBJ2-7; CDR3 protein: CAISDAGPGLADYEQYF; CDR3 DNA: TGTGCCATCAGTGATGCAGGTCCGGGACTAGCGGACTACGAGCAGTACTTC
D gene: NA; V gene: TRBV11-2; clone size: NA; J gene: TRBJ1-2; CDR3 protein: CASSLTGAYGYTF; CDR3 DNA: TGTGCCAGCAGCTTAACAGGTGCCTATGGCTACACCTTC
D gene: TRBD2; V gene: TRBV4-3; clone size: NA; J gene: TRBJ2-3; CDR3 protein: CASSQDQRGRAEDTQYF; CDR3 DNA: TGCGCCAGCAGCCAAGATCAGCGCGGGAGGGCCGAAGATACGCAGTATTTT
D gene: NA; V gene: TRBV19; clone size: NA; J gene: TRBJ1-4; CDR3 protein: CASSIGRGEKLFF; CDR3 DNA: TGTGCCAGTAGTATAGGAAGGGGGGAAAAACTGTTTTTT